This T cell receptor beta chain was profiled in a study of T cells after yellow fever vaccination. On the study more broadly: SMART-Seq v4 Ultra Low Input prepared the low-cell-number fractions.

TCRdb independently ran MiXCR on the 5' RACE reads; one entry per CDR3 protein. The sample contains under 200,000 distinct CDR3 sequences, 9.5% to 11% of which appear only once. This clonotype was counted ten times or more. As yet, its antigen is unknown. Study-level results: Abundant clonotypes (contaminants from the bulk population) could be present in FACS-sorted repertoires. Detected again after the booster were most primary-vaccination clones, at approximately 95% CD4 and 88% CD8. It was a weaker secondary response, yet one that peaked faster, at day 5 versus 15.

Here the sequenced sample was CD8+ T cells sorted from PBMCs, taken 15 days after the yellow fever booster vaccination. This receptor was taken from a man in his late teens or twenties who received the YFV17D yellow fever vaccine.

The CDR3: CASSPESPLGEQFF. The CDR3 bases are TGCGCCAGCAGCCCCGAGAGCCCCCTGGGGGAGCAGTTCTTC. The rearrangement links TRBV4-3 to TRBJ2-1, with D unresolved. CDR1 LGHNA and CDR2 YSLEER come from the germline V gene. Trimming pared 4 bases from V and 10 bases from J, leaving 17 bases between. The CDR3 totals 14 residues.